This T cell receptor beta chain was profiled in a study of beta chain features in type 1 diabetes. General study points: Equally in patients and controls, shorter templates might have been favored by PCR. The question left open here concerned HLA type influencing TCRB rearrangement. Moderate yet significant TCRB CDR3 shortening was seen in Type 1 diabetes patients in all four CD4+ subsets.

J lost 5 bases, V lost 6 bases, and 5 bases had no gene match. The CDR3 loop spans 14 amino acids. Germline V gene sequence: CDR1 ENHRY, CDR2 SYGVKD. Every isolated RNA sample was fully reverse transcribed, so sequencing captured expressed TCRB transcripts. Profiling relied on immunoSEQ multiplex PCR, and the TCRdb table lists in-frame clones only, not all of them. The data hold about 390,000 clones, with around 9.6% observed a single time. Sorted CD4+ subsets: naive, central memory, regulatory, stem cell-like memory (CD45RO/CCR7/CD25/CD127/CD95/CD27 panel). This clone has a handful of counts. The antigen remains undetermined.

The sequence was collected from a man aged 30 to 45 with type 1 diabetes. The specimen was central memory CD4+ T cells from blood. The chain employs TRBV10-3 and TRBJ2-3; 10 bases line up with TRBD1. CDR3 amino acids: CAIREDRGKDTQYF. In nucleotides, the CDR3 is TGTGCCATCAGGGAGGACAGGGGGAAAGATACGCAGTATTTT.